The present T cell receptor (beta chain) was sequenced within a study of OX40 agonist ivuxolimab in advanced cancers. Background on the study: Subjects had a mean age of around 60 years, with a range of roughly 23 to 79; around 80% were male.

Some clones are missing from TCRdb's copy, which holds only in-frame ones; the method was immunoSEQ multiplex PCR. The data hold roughly 60,000 clones, with 70% to 90% observed a single time. A word on this clone: Its target is unknown.

Findings and caveats of the study: Clonal expansion from baseline to week 6 occurred in both CD4+ and CD8+ T cells.

Germline-derived CDR1 and CDR2 are SGHRS and YFSETQ. V dropped 3 bases and J dropped 4; count of bases not matched to a gene: 11. The CDR3 sequence is 16 residues long. The chain combines TRBV5-1 with TRBJ2-5, with 8 bases aligning to TRBD2. This clonotype was sampled from an adult with an advanced solid tumor such as melanoma, head and neck, liver or kidney cancer. The sequences come from CD4+ or CD8+ T cells sorted from blood, collected in a trial of the OX40 agonist ivuxolimab. This CDR3 reads CASSSGLASGGETQYF. Here the CDR3 DNA reads TGCGCCAGCAGCTCCGGACTAGCTTCTGGCGGAGAGACCCAGTACTTC. The full variable domain, with the rest looked up from reference TRBV5-1 and TRBJ2-5, is KAGVTQTPRYLIKTRGQQVTLSCSPISGHRSVSWYQQTPGQGLQFLFEYFSETQRNKGNFPGRFSGRQFSNSRSEMNVSTLELGDSALYLCASSSGLASGGETQYFGPGTRLLVL.